A single TCR beta chain is shown here with its context. CD4+ cells underwent separation, giving CD45RA+ naive and CD45RA-negative memory subsets. Sorted-subset replicate PCR reactions were performed with about 190 ng DNA, corresponding to roughly 30,000 T cell genomes. The assay was immunoSEQ multiplex PCR, and TCRdb's table has in-frame clones only and misses some. The repertoire includes some 2.1 million clones, 85% to 95% of them detected once, and more than 0.1% sits in the top ten. This record belongs to a study of shared clonotypes between healthy human individuals. Trimming took 0 bases from V and 5 from J; bases not matched to a gene: 8. This CDR3 is built from 17 residues. From germline, CDR1 is SGHNT and CDR2 YYREEE (reference sequence).

This sequence joins TRBV5-4 and TRBJ2-3; 11 bases agree with TRBD1. The clonotype originates from a man younger than 30 in good health. The sample was naive CD4+ T cells sorted from blood. Subset noted: CD45RA+ positively selected. Here the CDR3 DNA reads TGTGCCAGCAGCTTGGAATGGGGGACAGGGGGGAAAGATACGCAGTATTTT. This encodes CASSLEWGTGGKDTQYF.